The 5 T cell receptor beta chains below were found in one sample sequenced in a study of STAT5B mutations in CD4+ large granular lymphocyte leukemia. Profiling relied on immunoSEQ multiplex PCR, and the TCRdb table lists in-frame clones only, not all of them. The table lists about 32,000 clones, less than 80% of them singletons. Source material: CD4+ T cells from blood buffy coats. Every receptor here comes from a human donor in good health.

The chain couples TRBV4-2 to TRBJ2-7, with a tentative D call TRBD1 (6 bases). The CDR3 extends over 16 amino acids. V was clipped by 0 bases and J by 0 bases, with 12 bases between them. Germline V CDR1 and CDR2: LGHNA, YNFKEQ. CDR3 bases: TGTGCCAGCAGCCAAGAATCAGGGGCCCTCTCCTACGAGCAGTACTTC. Its translation is CASSQESGALSYEQYF.

The CDR3 nucleotides read TGTGCCAGCAGTCCTGACAGCGCCAACACCTTGAACACTGAAGCTTTCTTT. Protein: CASSPDSANTLNTEAFF. The rearrangement links TRBV28 to TRBJ1-1; the D gene is possibly TRBD1 (5 bases). Deletions cut 5 bases from V and 0 bases from J, with 19 bases between. The germline CDR1 and CDR2 sequences are MDHEN and SYDVKM. The CDR3 length is 17 residues.

The V call is TRBV5-4, the J call TRBJ1-2, with a weak D call TRBD1 (5 bases). The CDR3 has 16 amino acids. Trimming removed 0 bases at V and 8 bases at J, with 20 bases between. CDR1 SGHNT and CDR2 YYREEE come from the germline V gene (reference sequence). In DNA form, the CDR3 reads TGTGCCAGCAGCTTGGCTCTGAGGGGCGCCATAGAGGGCTACACCTTC. It codes for CASSLALRGAIEGYTF.

The chain is built from TRBV18 and TRBJ1-2, with TRBD1 matching over 11 bases. The CDR3 sequence is 15 residues long. In germline, CDR1 is KGHSH, CDR2 LQKENI. V lost 3 bases to trimming and J lost 8 bases; unmatched junction nucleotides: 8. In nucleotides, the CDR3 is TGTGCCAGCTCACCCCCGGACAGGGGGCGAGGGGGCTACACCTTC. The encoded protein is CASSPPDRGRGGYTF.

The V call is TRBV14, the J call TRBJ1-1, with a weak D call TRBD1 (5 bases). The germline gives CDR1 SGHDN, CDR2 FVKESK. The ends were cut back, 3 bases at V and 4 bases at J, with 6 bases in the middle. This CDR3 is 12 amino acids long. In DNA, the CDR3 is TGTGCCAGCAGCCAGAGGGGCACTGAAGCTTTCTTT. Translated: CASSQRGTEAFF. Together with reference TRBV14 and TRBJ1-1, the CDR3 gives the full variable domain: EAGVTQFPSHSVIEKGQTVTLRCDPISGHDNLYWYRRVMGKEIKFLLHFVKESKQDESGMPNNRFLAERTGGTYSTLKVQPAELEDSGVYFCASSQRGTEAFFGQGTRLTVV.